A single sample is the source of the 28 T cell receptor beta chains below, sequenced in a study of blood T cell repertoires in COVID-19. Produced via immunoSEQ multiplex PCR; TCRdb's table is partial and in-frame only. In the table there are about 230,000 clones, roughly 90% of which are singletons. Sequenced input: PBMCs or T cells enriched from blood (not recorded which). These receptors all stem from a woman in her twenties or thirties with acute COVID-19.

This clone was detected only once. This chain links TRBV11-3 with TRBJ2-3; 7 bases are shared with TRBD2. The CDR3 runs 16 residues. The germline gives CDR1 SGHNT, CDR2 YENEEA. The V and J ends lost 1 base and 2 bases, in that order; junction bases with no gene match: 6. CDR3 in DNA: TGTGCCAGCAGCTTAGTTGGGGGGGACGTCACAGATACGCAGTATTTT. Translating gives CASSLVGGDVTDTQYF.

The chain combines TRBV4-1 with TRBJ1-2, with D possibly TRBD1 on 5 matching bases. CDR1 is MGHRA and CDR2 is YSYEKL in the germline V gene. The CDR3 runs 15 residues. V was cut by 2 bases and J by 2 bases, with 12 bases left in between. This CDR3 reads CASSQQGYGNYGYTF. DNA of the CDR3: TGCGCCAGCAGCCAACAGGGTTACGGCAACTATGGCTACACCTTC.

The chain uses TRBV9 and TRBJ2-3; a possible D gene is TRBD2 (6 bases). The CDR3 has 14 residues. CDR1 is SGDLS, CDR2 YYNGEE, per germline. V lost 4 bases to trimming and J lost 1 base, with 10 bases between them. This chain's CDR3 is CASSLPGGTDTQYF. DNA of the CDR3: TGTGCCAGCAGCCTTCCGGGGGGCACAGATACGCAGTATTTT.

This chain links TRBV5-4 with TRBJ1-1; 7 bases fit TRBD1. The CDR3 consists of 16 residues. Germline CDR1 reads SGHNT; CDR2 reads YYREEE (reference sequence). The junction had 6 bases not matched to a gene; V was cut back by 0 bases and J by 1 base. The CDR3 nucleotides are TGTGCCAGCAGCTTGGCCCCCCAGGGGGGGAACACTGAAGCTTTCTTT. Protein: CASSLAPQGGNTEAFF.

The J gene is TRBJ1-3, the V gene TRBV7-9; 9 nucleotides align to TRBD1. After removal of 5 bases from V and 0 bases from J, the junction contained 14 bases not matched to a gene. The CDR3 has 19 residues. CDR1 and CDR2 from the germline V gene are SEHNR and FQNEAQ (reference sequence). The CDR3 loop reads CASSPKTGGEEFSGNTIYF. The CDR3 DNA reads TGTGCCAGCAGCCCAAAGACAGGGGGTGAGGAGTTCTCTGGAAACACCATATATTTT.

The chain employs TRBV7-5 and TRBJ1-2. TRBV7-5 is a pseudogene locus. There are 18 residues in the CDR3. CDR3 DNA sequence: TGTGCCAGAAGCTTAGCCCCCGGGACGGTGGGGGGTGGCTATGGCTACACCTTC. Protein product: CARSLAPGTVGGGYGYTF.

The chain is built from TRBV27 and TRBJ2-3, with TRBD2 identical over 9 bases. The ends lost 3 bases at V and 0 bases at J; junction bases unmatched: 7. CDR1 and CDR2 (germline): MNHEY, SMNVEV (reference sequence). This CDR3 is built from 17 residues. For the CDR3, the DNA is TGTGCCAGCAGTTTGTGGAGCGGGGGGCGGAGCACAGATACGCAGTATTTT. This sequence encodes CASSLWSGGRSTDTQYF.

The rearrangement uses TRBV25-1 and TRBJ2-7; TRBD1 aligns across 7 bases. The CDR3 covers 17 residues. Germline loops: CDR1 MGHDK, CDR2 SYGVNS. With 1 base clipped from V and 0 bases from J, the junction kept 9 bases outside the gene matches. The CDR3 nucleotides are TGTGCCAGCAGTGAATGGGCGACAGGGTTTGACTCCTACGAGCAGTACTTC. Protein: CASSEWATGFDSYEQYF.

This chain connects TRBV5-6 to TRBJ1-2; weak D call: TRBD1 (6 bases). This CDR3 is 16 amino acids long. Germline assignment: CDR1 SGHDT and CDR2 YYEEEE. Trimming shortened V by 7 bases and J by 8 bases, and 27 bases separated the two germline ends. The CDR3 DNA sequence: TGTGCCAGCTCTCCCCTCGGGATTAGGACAGTACTCGGCTACACCTTC. Amino acids: CASSPLGIRTVLGYTF.

The chain employs TRBV19 and TRBJ2-4; D is perhaps TRBD2 (6 bases). Germline V gives CDR1 LNHDA, CDR2 SQIVND (reference sequence). The germline V and J ends were trimmed by 8 bases and 3 bases, with 14 bases remaining between them. The CDR3 is 14 amino acids. Written as DNA, the CDR3 is TGTGCCAGTGCGGAGGGTTTCGGCAAAAACATTCAGTACTTC. It is translated as CASAEGFGKNIQYF.

This chain connects TRBV7-9 to TRBJ1-1; possible D gene TRBD1, 6 bases. With 1 base removed from V and 1 base from J, the gap between germline ends came to 7 bases. This CDR3 contains 14 residues. From germline, CDR1 is SEHNR and CDR2 FQNEAQ (reference sequence). The CDR3 region is CASSLVRGNTEAFF. The CDR3 region has the DNA TGTGCCAGCAGCTTAGTCAGGGGGAACACTGAAGCTTTCTTT.

V usage is TRBV9 and J usage is TRBJ1-6, with 7 bases lining up with TRBD1. With 3 bases clipped from V and 6 bases from J, the junction kept 6 bases outside the gene matches. The CDR3 runs to 15 residues. CDR1 is SGDLS, CDR2 YYNGEE, per germline. This CDR3 reads CASSEQGFSNSPLHF. The CDR3 DNA reads TGTGCCAGCAGCGAACAGGGGTTTTCTAATTCACCCCTCCACTTT. Together with reference TRBV9 and TRBJ1-6, the CDR3 gives the full variable domain: DSGVTQTPKHLITATGQRVTLRCSPRSGDLSVYWYQQSLDQGLQFLIQYYNGEERAKGNILERFSAQQFPDLHSELNLSSLELGDSALYFCASSEQGFSNSPLHFGNGTRLTVT.

V and J are TRBV2 and TRBJ2-1; 7 positions agree with TRBD2. The germline V gene has CDR1 SNHLY and CDR2 FYNNEI. This CDR3 has 13 residues. The V segment lost 5 bases and the J segment 8 bases; nucleotides outside the gene matches: 6. The chain's CDR3 is CASSTSARDEQFF. The CDR3 DNA reads TGTGCCAGCAGTACTAGCGCTAGGGATGAGCAGTTCTTC.

The chain is built from TRBV10-3 and TRBJ1-1; 8 bases agree with TRBD1. Germline loops: CDR1 ENHRY, CDR2 SYGVKD. The CDR3 has 14 residues. Trimming at V came to 5 bases and at J to 6 bases, leaving 8 bases not matched to a gene. The DNA of the CDR3 is TGTGCCATCAGTACGGACAGGGAAAAGGCTGAAGCTTTCTTT. Its translation: CAISTDREKAEAFF.

The chain joins TRBV7-3 to TRBJ1-6; 8 nucleotides align to TRBD1. The CDR3 spans 15 residues. Germline V gene data show CDR1 as SGHTA and CDR2 as FQGTGA. After removal of 2 bases from V and 8 bases from J, the junction contained 5 bases not matched to a gene. This chain's CDR3 is CASSLQGAHYSPLHF. In DNA, the CDR3 is TGTGCCAGCAGCTTACAGGGGGCGCATTATTCACCCCTCCACTTT.

This chain uses TRBV7-9 with TRBJ2-5; D is perhaps TRBD1 (5 bases). The CDR3 consists of 16 residues. V lost 5 bases, J lost 2 bases, and 18 bases lay in between. Germline CDR1 SEHNR, CDR2 FQNEAQ (reference sequence). The CDR3 region is CASSPKGVDNQETQYF. The CDR3 bases are TGTGCCAGCAGCCCCAAAGGGGTCGACAATCAAGAGACCCAGTACTTC. Full variable domain (rest looked up from reference TRBV7-9 and TRBJ2-5): DTGVSQNPRHKITKRGQNVTFRCDPISEHNRLYWYRQTLGQGPEFLTYFQNEAQLEKSRLLSDRFSAERPKGSFSTLEIQRTEQGDSAMYLCASSPKGVDNQETQYFGPGTRLLVL.

J is TRBJ1-5 and V is TRBV28; a possible D gene is TRBD1 (5 bases). V lost 4 bases and J 4 bases, leaving 14 bases between the germline ends. Germline V gene lookup returns CDR1 MDHEN and CDR2 SYDVKM. The CDR3 is 15 amino acids. The CDR3 nucleotides read TGTGCCAGCAGTTCCGCCTCAGGGTTGAATCAGCCCCAGCATTTT. Translation gives CASSSASGLNQPQHF. The full variable domain, rest sourced from reference TRBV28 and TRBJ1-5, is DVKVTQSSRYLVKRTGEKVFLECVQDMDHENMFWYRQDPGLGLRLIYFSYDVKMKEKGDIPEGYSVSREKKERFSLILESASTNQTSMYLCASSSASGLNQPQHFGDGTRLSIL.

This chain uses TRBV7-8 with TRBJ1-6, with D hard to call. The CDR3 has 18 amino acids. The V end lost 1 base, the J end lost 9 bases, and 22 bases lay between the germline ends. CDR1 and CDR2 (germline): SGHVS, FQNEAQ. CDR3 residues: CASSLVPGLGLAVSPLHF. CDR3 DNA: TGTGCCAGCAGCTTAGTACCAGGTCTGGGGTTAGCGGTTTCACCCCTCCACTTT. The full variable domain, its missing parts supplied by reference TRBV7-8 and TRBJ1-6, is GAGVSQSPRYKVAKRGQDVALRCDPISGHVSLFWYQQALGQGPEFLTYFQNEAQLDKSGLPSDRFFAERPEGSVSTLKIQRTQQEDSAVYLCASSLVPGLGLAVSPLHFGNGTRLTVT.

This chain connects TRBV29-1 to TRBJ1-1, with D possibly TRBD1 on 5 matching bases. Germline V gives CDR1 SQVTM, CDR2 ANQGSEA. The length of the CDR3 is 15 residues. Deletions cut 6 bases from V and 3 bases from J, with 20 bases between. In nucleotides, the CDR3 is TGCAGCGTCCTGGGGGGGGTGAGAATGGACACTGAAGCTTTCTTT. Translating it yields CSVLGGVRMDTEAFF.

The chain links TRBV3-1 (or the pseudogene TRBV3-2) to TRBJ1-6, with unresolved D. Trimming took 0 bases from V and 8 from J, leaving 20 bases between them. Germline CDR1 is LGHDT and CDR2 is YNNKEL (reference sequence). CDR3 length: 18 amino acids. CDR3: CASSQEEVGRADYSPLHF. CDR3 sequence (DNA): TGTGCCAGCAGCCAAGAAGAGGTTGGGCGGGCGGACTATTCACCCCTCCACTTT.

V and J are TRBV6-5 and TRBJ2-7, with D tentatively TRBD1 (6 bases). This CDR3 has 14 amino acids. V was shortened by 6 bases and J by 3 bases, with 15 bases between the two germline ends. CDR1 is MNHEY, CDR2 SVGAGI, per germline. Here the CDR3 reads CASRDQQGYYEQYF. CDR3 nucleotide sequence: TGTGCCAGCAGGGACCAACAGGGATACTACGAGCAGTACTTC.

Here the CDR3 reads CASSWRTGVGGYTF. DNA of the CDR3: TGCGCCAGCAGCTGGAGGACGGGAGTGGGTGGCTACACCTTC. V usage is TRBV5-1 and J usage is TRBJ1-2; D not certain. The CDR3 covers 14 residues. Trimming left V 3 bases short and J 7 bases short, with 16 bases between. The germline gives CDR1 SGHRS, CDR2 YFSETQ.

J is TRBJ2-2 and V is TRBV6-5; TRBD1 matches 7 bases. The V and J ends lost 0 bases and 6 bases, in that order; junction bases with no gene match: 7. This CDR3 has 16 residues. Per the germline V gene, CDR1 is MNHEY and CDR2 is SVGAGI. The CDR3 is CASSYSIYRGPGELFF. CDR3 nucleotides: TGTGCCAGCAGTTACTCGATTTACAGGGGACCCGGGGAGCTGTTTTTT.

The chain carries TRBV7-2 and TRBJ1-6; possible D gene TRBD1, 6 bases. This CDR3 is 16 amino acids long. The V gene lost 0 bases and the J gene lost 6 bases, with 12 bases spanning the gap. CDR1 and CDR2 (germline): SGHTA, FQGNSA. DNA for the CDR3: TGTGCCAGCAGCTTAGCGGGGGCCGAACTTAATTCACCCCTCCACTTT. As protein: CASSLAGAELNSPLHF.

The chain links TRBV7-2 to TRBJ1-2; D is possibly TRBD1 (6 bases). There are 14 residues in the CDR3. In germline, CDR1 is SGHTA, CDR2 FQGNSA. The V end lost 9 bases, the J end lost 6 bases, and 20 bases lay between the germline ends. CDR3 region: CARDLVRGANGYTF. CDR3 bases: TGTGCCAGAGACCTCGTACGGGGGGCGAATGGCTACACCTTC.

This chain uses TRBV7-9 with TRBJ2-2; D may be TRBD1 (6 bases). Germline loops: CDR1 SEHNR, CDR2 FQNEAQ (reference sequence). The CDR3 runs to 17 residues. Trimming cost V 5 bases and J 0 bases, with 16 bases left between them. CDR3 DNA sequence: TGTGCCAGCAGCGCCTGGGACACCGCCCCGAACACCGGGGAGCTGTTTTTT. This encodes CASSAWDTAPNTGELFF.

CDR3 nucleotides: TGTGCCATCAGTGGCGCCGGGACAGGGAATTCACCCCTCCACTTT. This gives the protein CAISGAGTGNSPLHF. The genes are TRBV10-3 and TRBJ1-6; 9 bases agree with TRBD1. The trim removed 4 bases at V and 7 bases at J, leaving 5 bases unmatched. This CDR3 contains 15 residues. Germline CDR1 reads ENHRY; CDR2 reads SYGVKD.

The chain has TRBV29-1 and TRBJ1-1; 10 nucleotides line up with TRBD1. The CDR3 consists of 12 residues. Germline values: CDR1 SQVTM, CDR2 ANQGSEA. V shed 7 bases and J 5 bases; nucleotides not matched to a gene: 4. CDR3 in DNA: TGCAGCGCCGGACAGGGGGAGACTGAAGCTTTCTTT. Its translation: CSAGQGETEAFF.